This entry features one T cell receptor (beta chain) sequence. What it binds is not known. This specimen belongs to a study of cytomegalovirus exposure and HLA in healthy donors. General observations from the study: In a later analysis, a missense DCLRE1C variant was linked to TCR beta V- and J-gene trimming. Highly shared sequence variants in one cluster were likely a sequencing artifact.

CDR1 is SEHNR, CDR2 FQNEAQ, per germline (reference sequence). The junction had 8 bases not matched to a gene; V was cut back by 7 bases and J by 0 bases. The CDR3 is made up of 15 amino acids. The PCR employed 60 Vbeta primers together with 13 Jbeta primers. The assay was immunoSEQ multiplex PCR, and TCRdb's table has in-frame clones only and misses some. The table lists hundreds of thousands of clones, about three quarters of them singletons. J is TRBJ1-2 and V is TRBV7-9, with 7 nucleotides matching TRBD1. This receptor was obtained from a man younger than 30 in good health and CMV-seronegative. Material: PBMCs. The CDR3 DNA sequence: TGTGCCAGCATGGGGCAGGGGGAGACTAACTATGGCTACACCTTC. It codes for CASMGQGETNYGYTF.